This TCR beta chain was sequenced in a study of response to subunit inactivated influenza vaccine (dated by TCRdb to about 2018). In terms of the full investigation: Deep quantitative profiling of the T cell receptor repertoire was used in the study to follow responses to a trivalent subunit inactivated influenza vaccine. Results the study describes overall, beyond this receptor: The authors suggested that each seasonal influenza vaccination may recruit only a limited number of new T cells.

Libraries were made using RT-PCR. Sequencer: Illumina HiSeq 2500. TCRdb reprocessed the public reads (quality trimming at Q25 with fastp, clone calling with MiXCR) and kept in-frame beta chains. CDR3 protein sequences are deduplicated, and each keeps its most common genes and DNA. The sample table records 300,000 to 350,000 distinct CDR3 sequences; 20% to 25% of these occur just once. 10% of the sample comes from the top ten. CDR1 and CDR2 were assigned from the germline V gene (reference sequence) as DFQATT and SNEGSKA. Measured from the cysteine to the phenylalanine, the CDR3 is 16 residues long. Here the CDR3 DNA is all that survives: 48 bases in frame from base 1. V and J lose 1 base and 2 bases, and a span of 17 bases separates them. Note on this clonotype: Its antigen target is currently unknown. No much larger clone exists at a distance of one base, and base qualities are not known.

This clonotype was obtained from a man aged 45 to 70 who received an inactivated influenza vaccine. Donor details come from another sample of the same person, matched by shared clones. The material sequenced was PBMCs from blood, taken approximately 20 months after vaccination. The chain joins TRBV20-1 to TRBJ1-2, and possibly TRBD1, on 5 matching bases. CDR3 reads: CSARVIRTSQNYGYTF. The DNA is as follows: TGCAGTGCTAGAGTCATACGGACAAGCCAGAACTATGGCTACACCTTC.